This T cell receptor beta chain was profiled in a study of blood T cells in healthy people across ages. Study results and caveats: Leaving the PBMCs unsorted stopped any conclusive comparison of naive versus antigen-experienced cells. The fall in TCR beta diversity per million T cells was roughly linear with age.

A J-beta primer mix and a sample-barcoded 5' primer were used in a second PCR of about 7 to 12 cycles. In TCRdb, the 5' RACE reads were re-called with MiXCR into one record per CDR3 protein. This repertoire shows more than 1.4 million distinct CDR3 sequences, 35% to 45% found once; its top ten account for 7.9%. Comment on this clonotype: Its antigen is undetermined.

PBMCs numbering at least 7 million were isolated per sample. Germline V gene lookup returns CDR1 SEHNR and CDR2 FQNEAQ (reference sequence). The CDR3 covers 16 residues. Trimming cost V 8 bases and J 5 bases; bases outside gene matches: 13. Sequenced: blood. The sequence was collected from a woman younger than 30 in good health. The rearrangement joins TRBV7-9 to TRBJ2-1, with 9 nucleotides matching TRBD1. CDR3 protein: CASGPHSGQGNNEQFF. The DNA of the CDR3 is TGTGCCAGCGGCCCTCACTCCGGACAGGGGAACAATGAGCAGTTCTTC.